This T cell receptor (beta chain) was profiled in a study of CD4+ T cells in melanoma. This CDR3 contains 13 residues. The V gene lost 3 bases and the J gene lost 7 bases, with 13 bases spanning the gap. Germline CDR1 and CDR2: SGHNT and YYREEE (reference sequence). Profiling relied on immunoSEQ multiplex PCR, and the TCRdb table lists in-frame clones only, not all of them. The table lists around 100,000 clones, over 80% of them singletons. As for this clone: Its target is not known.

Study findings and constraints: A reported correlation linked neoantigen-specific CD4+ T cells to CD8+, macrophage and B cell function. In melanoma, neoantigen-specific CD4+ T cells reportedly differed in differentiation state.

The chain couples TRBV5-4 to TRBJ1-1; D possibly corresponds to TRBD1 (6 bases). The sequencing input was peripheral blood. The clonotype comes from a human donor with melanoma. CDR3 sequence: CASSSGAGSEAFF. As DNA, the CDR3 is TGTGCCAGCAGCTCGGGGGCCGGGAGTGAAGCTTTCTTT.